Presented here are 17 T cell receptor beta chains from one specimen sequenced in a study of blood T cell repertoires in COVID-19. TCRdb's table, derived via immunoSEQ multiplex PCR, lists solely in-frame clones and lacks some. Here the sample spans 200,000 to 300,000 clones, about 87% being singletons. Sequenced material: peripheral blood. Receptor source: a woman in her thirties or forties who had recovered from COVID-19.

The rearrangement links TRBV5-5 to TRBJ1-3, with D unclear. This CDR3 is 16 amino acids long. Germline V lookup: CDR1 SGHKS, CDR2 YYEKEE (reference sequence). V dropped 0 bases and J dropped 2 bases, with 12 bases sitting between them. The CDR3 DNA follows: TGTGCCAGCAGCTTGGCTAGCTCCGGGGCTGGAAACACCATATATTTT. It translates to CASSLASSGAGNTIYF.

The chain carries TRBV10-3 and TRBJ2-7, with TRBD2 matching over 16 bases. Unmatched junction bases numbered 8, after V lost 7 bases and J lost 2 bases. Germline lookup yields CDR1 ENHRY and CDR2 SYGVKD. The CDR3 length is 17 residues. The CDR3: CAIMKGLAGGPTYEQYF. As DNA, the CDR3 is TGTGCCATCATGAAGGGACTAGCGGGGGGGCCAACCTACGAGCAGTACTTC.

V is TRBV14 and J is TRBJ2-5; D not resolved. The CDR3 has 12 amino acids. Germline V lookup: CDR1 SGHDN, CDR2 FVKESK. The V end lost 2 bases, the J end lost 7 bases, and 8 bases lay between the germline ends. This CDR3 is CASSQTPGTQYF. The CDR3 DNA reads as TGTGCCAGCAGCCAAACCCCGGGGACCCAGTACTTC. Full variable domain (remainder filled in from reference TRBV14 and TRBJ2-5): EAGVTQFPSHSVIEKGQTVTLRCDPISGHDNLYWYRRVMGKEIKFLLHFVKESKQDESGMPNNRFLAERTGGTYSTLKVQPAELEDSGVYFCASSQTPGTQYFGPGTRLLVL.

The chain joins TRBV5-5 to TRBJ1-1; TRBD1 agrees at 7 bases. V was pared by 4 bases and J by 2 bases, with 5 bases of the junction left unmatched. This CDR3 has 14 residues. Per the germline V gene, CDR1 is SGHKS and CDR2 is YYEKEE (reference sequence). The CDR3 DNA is TGTGCCAGCAGCAACAGGGGCGGAAACACTGAAGCTTTCTTT. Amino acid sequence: CASSNRGGNTEAFF.

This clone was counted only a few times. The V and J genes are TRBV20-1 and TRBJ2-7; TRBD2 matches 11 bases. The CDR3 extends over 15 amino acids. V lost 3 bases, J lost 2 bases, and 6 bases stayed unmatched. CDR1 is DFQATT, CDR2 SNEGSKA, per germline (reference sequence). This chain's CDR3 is CSASRSGGEAYEQYF. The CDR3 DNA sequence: TGCAGTGCTAGTCGTAGCGGGGGGGAGGCCTACGAGCAGTACTTC.

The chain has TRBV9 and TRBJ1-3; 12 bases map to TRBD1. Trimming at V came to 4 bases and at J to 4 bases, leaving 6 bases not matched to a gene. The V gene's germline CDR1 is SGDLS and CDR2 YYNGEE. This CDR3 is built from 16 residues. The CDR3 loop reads CASSPSGTGGGNTIYF. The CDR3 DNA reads TGTGCCAGCAGCCCTTCCGGGACAGGGGGCGGAAACACCATATATTTT. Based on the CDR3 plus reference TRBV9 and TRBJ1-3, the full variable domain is DSGVTQTPKHLITATGQRVTLRCSPRSGDLSVYWYQQSLDQGLQFLIQYYNGEERAKGNILERFSAQQFPDLHSELNLSSLELGDSALYFCASSPSGTGGGNTIYFGEGSWLTVV.

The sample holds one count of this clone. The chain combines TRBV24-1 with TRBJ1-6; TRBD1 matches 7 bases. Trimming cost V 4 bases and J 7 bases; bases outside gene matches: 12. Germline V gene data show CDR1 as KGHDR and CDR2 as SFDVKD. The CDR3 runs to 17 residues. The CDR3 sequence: CATSDLKLDRVNSPLHF. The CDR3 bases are TGTGCCACCAGTGACTTAAAGCTCGACAGGGTGAATTCACCCCTCCACTTT.

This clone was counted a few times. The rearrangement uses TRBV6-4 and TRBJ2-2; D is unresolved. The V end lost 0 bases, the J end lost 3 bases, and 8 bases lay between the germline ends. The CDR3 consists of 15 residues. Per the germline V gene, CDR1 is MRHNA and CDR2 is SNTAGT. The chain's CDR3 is CASSDSGHDTGELFF. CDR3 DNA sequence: TGTGCCAGCAGTGACTCTGGCCACGACACCGGGGAGCTGTTTTTT.

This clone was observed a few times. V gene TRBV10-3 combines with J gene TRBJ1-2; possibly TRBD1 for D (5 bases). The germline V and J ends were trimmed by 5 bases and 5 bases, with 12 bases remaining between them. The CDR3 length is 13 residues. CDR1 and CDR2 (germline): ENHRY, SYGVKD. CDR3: CAISSGIGYGYTF. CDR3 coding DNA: TGTGCCATCAGTTCAGGGATAGGGTATGGCTACACCTTC.

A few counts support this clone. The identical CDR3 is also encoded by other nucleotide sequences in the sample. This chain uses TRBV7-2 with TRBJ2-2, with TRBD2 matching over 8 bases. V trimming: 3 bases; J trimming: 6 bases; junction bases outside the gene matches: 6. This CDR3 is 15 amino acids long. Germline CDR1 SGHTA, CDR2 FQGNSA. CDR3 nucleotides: TGTGCCAGCAGCTTCCTTGCGGGGGGAGCCGGGGAGCTGTTTTTT. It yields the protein CASSFLAGGAGELFF.

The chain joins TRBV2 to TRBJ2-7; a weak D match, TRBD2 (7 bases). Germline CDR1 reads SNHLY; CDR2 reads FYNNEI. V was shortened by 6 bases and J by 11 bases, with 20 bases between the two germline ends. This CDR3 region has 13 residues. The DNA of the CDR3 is TGTGCCAGCAGGGTGGCGGGGGCTGCCCTGGAGTACTTC. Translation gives CASRVAGAALEYF.

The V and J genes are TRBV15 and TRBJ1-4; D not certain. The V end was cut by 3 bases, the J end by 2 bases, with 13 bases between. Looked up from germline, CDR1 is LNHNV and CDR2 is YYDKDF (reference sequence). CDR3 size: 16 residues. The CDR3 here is CATSRTAADTNEKLFF. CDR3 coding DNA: TGTGCCACCAGCAGGACTGCGGCAGATACTAATGAAAAACTGTTTTTT.

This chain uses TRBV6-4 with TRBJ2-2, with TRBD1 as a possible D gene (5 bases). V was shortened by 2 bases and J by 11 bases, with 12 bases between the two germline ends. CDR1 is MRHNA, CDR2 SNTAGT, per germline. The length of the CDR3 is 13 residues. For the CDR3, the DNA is TGTGCCAGCAGTGACGTCAATAGGGGAGAGCTGTTTTTT. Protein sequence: CASSDVNRGELFF.

The CDR3 nucleotides read TGTGCCAGTTTACACAGGGGCTCCAATCAGCCCCAGCATTTT. Its protein product is CASLHRGSNQPQHF. The V call is TRBV19, the J call TRBJ1-5; the match to TRBD1 covers 7 bases. J was trimmed by 3 bases and V by 8 bases; bases with no gene match: 7. Germline V gives CDR1 LNHDA, CDR2 SQIVND (reference sequence). The CDR3 extends over 14 amino acids.

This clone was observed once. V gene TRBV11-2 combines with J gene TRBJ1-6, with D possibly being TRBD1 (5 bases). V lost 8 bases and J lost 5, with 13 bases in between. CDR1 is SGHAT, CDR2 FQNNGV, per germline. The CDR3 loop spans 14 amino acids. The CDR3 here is CASGGGEHNSPLHF. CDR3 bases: TGTGCCAGCGGGGGGGGTGAGCATAATTCACCCCTCCACTTT.

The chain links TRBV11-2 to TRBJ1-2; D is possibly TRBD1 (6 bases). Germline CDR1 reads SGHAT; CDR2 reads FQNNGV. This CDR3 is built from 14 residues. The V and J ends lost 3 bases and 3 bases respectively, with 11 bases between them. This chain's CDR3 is CASSFAPGDYGYTF. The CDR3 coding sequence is TGTGCCAGCAGCTTCGCCCCAGGGGACTATGGCTACACCTTC. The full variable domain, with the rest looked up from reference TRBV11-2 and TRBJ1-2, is EAGVAQSPRYKIIEKRQSVAFWCNPISGHATLYWYQQILGQGPKLLIQFQNNGVVDDSQLPKDRFSAERLKGVDSTLKIQPAKLEDSAVYLCASSFAPGDYGYTFGSGTRLTVV.

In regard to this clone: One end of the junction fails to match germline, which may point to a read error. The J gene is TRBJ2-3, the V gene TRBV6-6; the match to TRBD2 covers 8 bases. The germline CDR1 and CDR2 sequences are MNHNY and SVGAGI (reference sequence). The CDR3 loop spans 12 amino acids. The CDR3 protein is CASSYSSRAGAF. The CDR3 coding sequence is TGTGCCAGCAGTTACTCGTCCCGAGCGGGGGCTTTT.